The clone carrying this T cell receptor beta chain was counted at least ten times. No antigen is known for it. For TCR beta, libraries came from iRepertoire HTBI primers and Arm-PCR of CDR3 regions. TCRdb recomputed calls from the multiplex PCR reads with MiXCR, one row per CDR3 protein. The sample lists hundreds of thousands of distinct CDR3 sequences; about 15% were seen once. The data stem from a study of regulatory T cells in long-lasting Graves disease. General study findings and limits: No thyroid tissue was studied; the work used peripheral blood only. Patients with persistent disease showed a bias toward TRBV28, TRBJ1-2 and TRBJ2-5.

Trimming cost V 6 bases and J 6 bases, with 12 bases left between them. Germline V gives CDR1 SNHLY, CDR2 FYNNEI. The CDR3 sequence is 13 residues long. Specified time point: newly diagnosed GD, antithyroid drugs for less than 3 months. There was RNA extracted from PBMCs, and the TCR library was made from it. In addition, the sample was reused for a study of T cells in Graves' hyperthyroidism and ophthalmopathy. This second report adds: Most clonotypes expanded in the thyroid (above 0.001) were also present in blood.

J is TRBJ2-1 and V is TRBV2, with unresolved D. The origin of this receptor is a woman aged 35-65 years with Graves disease. Sequenced here: peripheral blood mononuclear cells (PBMCs), sampled at new diagnosis, from a patient treated with antithyroid drugs. CDR3 in DNA: TGTGCCAGCAGGATTACTATTGGCAATGAGCAGTTCTTC. Its protein product is CASRITIGNEQFF.